A single sample is the source of the 2 T cell receptor beta chains below, sequenced in a study of human T cells and chemical hapten exposure. The time point here: patch test 2, 6 weeks after DPC sensitization. Stated treatment: therapeutic diphenylcyclopropenone sensitization with weekly scalp DPC. Each CDR3 protein gets one entry after TCRdb re-called the RACE reads with MiXCR. The sample shows 65,000 to 90,000 distinct CDR3 sequences, less than 8% of them seen only once. The sample here was whole blood, taken in connection with sensitization to the hapten diphenylcyclopropenone (DPC). The receptors were sampled from a woman aged 30 to 39 with alopecia areata. Some clones in this sample may be carry-over from other donors' samples.

This clonotype was recorded many times. The chain couples TRBV29-1 to TRBJ1-1; the D is unclear. The CDR3 extends over 12 amino acids. V was shortened by 6 bases and J by 1 base, with 9 bases between the two germline ends. Germline lookup yields CDR1 SQVTM and CDR2 ANQGSEA. CDR3 protein: CSVRAANTEAFF. CDR3 coding DNA: TGCAGCGTGCGGGCAGCGAACACTGAAGCTTTCTTT.

This clonotype was seen repeatedly, ten times or more. The genes are TRBV5-1 and TRBJ1-2, with a possible D match to TRBD1 (5 bases). Trimming removed 8 bases from V and 5 bases from J, with 16 bases in between. The CDR3 extends over 13 amino acids. CDR1 is SGHRS and CDR2 is YFSETQ in the germline V gene. In nucleotides, the CDR3 is TGCGCCAGTCGAGACAGCGAAGCTTATGGCTACACCTTC. Its translation: CASRDSEAYGYTF.